This TCR beta chain was captured by sequencing in a study of blood T cell repertoires in COVID-19. Study at large: Samples representing acute and convalescent COVID-19 were sourced from the United States, Italy and Spain. T cells, B-cell-depleted T cells, or PBMCs supplied cDNA or gDNA.

Per the authors' pipeline: From reference gene primer amplification, estimates of nucleated cell counts were derived. Using immunoSEQ multiplex PCR, the repertoire was profiled, and TCRdb retains in-frame clones only, with some absent. V and J calls and clone size follow that table, whereas D and trimming were derived from the DNA. This table holds under 75,000 clones, just over 85% found once. The sequenced material came from peripheral blood. The sequence derives from a man between 25 and 39 years old with acute or convalescent COVID-19.

CDR3 DNA sequence: TGTGCCAGCCGTCCGGGGGCTGGAAACACCATATATTTT. Translating gives CASRPGAGNTIYF. The chain joins TRBV25-1 to TRBJ1-3, with a tentative D call TRBD1 (5 bases). CDR1 is MGHDK and CDR2 is SYGVNS in the germline V gene. V lost 8 bases and J 2 bases, leaving 10 bases between the germline ends. CDR3 size: 13 residues.